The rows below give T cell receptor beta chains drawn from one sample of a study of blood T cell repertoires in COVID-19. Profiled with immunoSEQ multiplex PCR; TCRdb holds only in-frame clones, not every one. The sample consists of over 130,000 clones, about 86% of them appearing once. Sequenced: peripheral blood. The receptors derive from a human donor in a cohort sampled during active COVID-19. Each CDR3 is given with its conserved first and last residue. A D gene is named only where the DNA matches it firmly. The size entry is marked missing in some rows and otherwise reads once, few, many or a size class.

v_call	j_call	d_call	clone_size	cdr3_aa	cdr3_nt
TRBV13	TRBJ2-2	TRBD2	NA	CASSLLASGGNTGELFF	TGTGCCAGCAGCTTATTGGCTAGCGGGGGAAACACCGGGGAGCTGTTTTTT
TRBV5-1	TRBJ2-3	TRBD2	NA	CASSPRAGADTQYF	TGCGCCAGCAGCCCCCGAGCGGGGGCAGATACGCAGTATTTT
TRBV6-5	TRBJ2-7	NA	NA	CASSTRLTGSYEQYF	TGTGCCAGCAGTACCCGACTCACAGGGTCCTACGAGCAGTACTTC
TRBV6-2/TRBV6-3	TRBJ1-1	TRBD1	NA	CASSYYRGRGRLNTEAFF	TGTGCCAGCAGTTACTACAGGGGGCGCGGAAGATTGAACACTGAAGCTTTCTTT
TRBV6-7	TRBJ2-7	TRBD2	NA	CASTPWGGPYEQYF	TGTGCCAGCACTCCGTGGGGGGGACCCTACGAGCAGTACTTC
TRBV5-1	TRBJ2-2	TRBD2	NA	CASSGLAGGNTGELFF	TGCGCCAGCAGCGGATTAGCGGGGGGGAACACCGGGGAGCTGTTTTTT
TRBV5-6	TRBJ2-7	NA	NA	CASSMTSATPYEQYF	TGTGCCAGCAGCATGACTAGTGCCACTCCGTACGAGCAGTACTTC
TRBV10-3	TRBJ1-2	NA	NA	CAITHQGAPNYGYTF	TGTGCCATCACCCACCAGGGCGCTCCTAACTATGGCTACACCTTC
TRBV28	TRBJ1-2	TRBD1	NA	CASEGTGRNYGYTF	TGTGCCAGCGAAGGGACAGGTCGTAACTATGGCTACACCTTC
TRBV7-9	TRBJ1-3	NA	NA	CASSLGDSASGNTIYF	TGTGCCAGCAGCTTAGGAGACAGCGCCTCTGGAAACACCATATATTTT
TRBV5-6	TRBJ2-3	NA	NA	CASSFDSRDTQYF	TGTGCCAGCAGCTTTGACAGCCGAGATACGCAGTATTTT
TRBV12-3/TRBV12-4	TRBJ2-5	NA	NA	CASSFKETQYF	TGTGCCAGCAGTTTTAAAGAGACCCAGTACTTC
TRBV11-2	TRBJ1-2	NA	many	CASSLVKQVARYYGYTF	TGTGCCAGCAGCTTAGTGAAACAGGTGGCTCGGTACTATGGCTACACCTTC
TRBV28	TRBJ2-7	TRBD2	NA	CASGEGYEQYF	TGTGCCAGCGGGGAGGGCTACGAGCAGTACTTC
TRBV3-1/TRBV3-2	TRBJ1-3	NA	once	CASSQDYGGSGNTIYF	TGTGCCAGCAGCCAAGATTATGGGGGCTCGGGAAACACCATATATTTT
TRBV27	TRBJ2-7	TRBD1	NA	CASSPPRGLNEQYF	TGTGCCAGCAGTCCCCCCAGGGGGCTCAACGAGCAGTACTTC
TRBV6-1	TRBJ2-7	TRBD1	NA	CASSESPRDSSYEQYF	TGTGCCAGCAGTGAATCCCCTCGGGACAGTTCCTACGAGCAGTACTTC
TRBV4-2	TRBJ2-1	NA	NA	CASSQDWGLGEQFF	TGTGCCAGCAGCCAAGATTGGGGGCTGGGTGAGCAGTTCTTC
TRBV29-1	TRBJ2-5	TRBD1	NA	CSVENPGGNTQETQYF	TGCAGCGTTGAGAACCCAGGGGGAAACACACAAGAGACCCAGTACTTC
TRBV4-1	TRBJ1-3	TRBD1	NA	CASSQRQGESGNTIYF	TGCGCCAGCAGCCAGAGACAGGGAGAGTCTGGAAACACCATATATTTT
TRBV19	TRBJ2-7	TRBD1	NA	CASRGGQGSSYEQYF	TGTGCCAGTAGAGGGGGACAGGGGAGCTCCTACGAGCAGTACTTC
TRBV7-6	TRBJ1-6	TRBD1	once	CASSLNQGANSPLHF	TGTGCCAGCAGCTTAAATCAGGGGGCAAATTCACCCCTCCACTTT
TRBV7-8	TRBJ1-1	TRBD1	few	CASSLVEGQGSAFF	TGTGCCAGCAGCTTAGTGGAGGGACAGGGCTCAGCTTTCTTT
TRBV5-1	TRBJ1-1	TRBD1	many	CASGNRGDTEAFF	TGCGCCAGCGGAAACAGGGGCGACACTGAAGCTTTCTTT
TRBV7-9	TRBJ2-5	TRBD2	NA	CASKTGGRGGQETQYF	TGTGCCAGCAAGACCGGGGGTCGGGGGGGCCAAGAGACCCAGTACTTC
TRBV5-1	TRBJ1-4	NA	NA	CASRGDLLAEKLFF	TGCGCCAGCAGGGGAGACCTCTTGGCTGAAAAACTGTTTTTT
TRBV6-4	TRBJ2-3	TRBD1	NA	CASSATGVEADTQYF	TGTGCCAGCAGCGCGACAGGGGTAGAGGCAGATACGCAGTATTTT
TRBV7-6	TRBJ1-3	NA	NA	CASGGLHSGNTIYF	TGTGCCAGCGGCGGGCTCCACTCTGGAAACACCATATATTTT
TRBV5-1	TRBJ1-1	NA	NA	CASSLGQEAFF	TGCGCCAGCAGCTTGGGACAGGAAGCTTTCTTT
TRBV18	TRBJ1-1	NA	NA	CASSLGGTGNTEAFF	TGTGCCAGCTCACTGGGGGGAACGGGGAACACTGAAGCTTTCTTT
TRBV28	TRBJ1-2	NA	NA	CAILGSQGSGYTF	TGTGCCATCTTGGGGTCCCAGGGGTCTGGCTACACCTTC
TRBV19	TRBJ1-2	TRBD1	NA	CASRARQGAIYGYTF	TGTGCCAGTAGAGCCCGACAGGGAGCTATCTATGGCTACACCTTC
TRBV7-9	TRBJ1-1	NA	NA	CASSSAGSAAFF	TGTGCCAGCAGCTCGGCAGGGTCGGCGGCTTTCTTT
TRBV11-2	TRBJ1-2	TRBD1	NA	CASSWTGTYGYTF	TGTGCCAGCAGCTGGACAGGGACCTATGGCTACACCTTC
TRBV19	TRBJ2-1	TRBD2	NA	CASSISGGRSGQFF	TGTGCCAGTAGTATAAGCGGGGGGCGCTCGGGGCAGTTCTTC
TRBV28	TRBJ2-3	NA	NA	CASSLVLKRTDTQYF	TGTGCCAGCAGTTTAGTTCTAAAACGCACAGATACGCAGTATTTT
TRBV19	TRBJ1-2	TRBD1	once	CASSMRQGSYGYTF	TGTGCCAGTAGTATGCGACAGGGTAGCTATGGCTACACCTTC
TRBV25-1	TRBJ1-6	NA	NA	CASSDPGRGPNSPLHF	TGTGCCAGCAGTGACCCCGGGCGGGGCCCGAATTCACCCCTCCACTTT
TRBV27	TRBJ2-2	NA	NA	CASSISGGYTGELFF	TGTGCCAGCAGTATCTCCGGGGGTTACACCGGGGAGCTGTTTTTT
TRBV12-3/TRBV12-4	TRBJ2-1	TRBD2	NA	CASSRGAYNEQFF	TGTGCCAGCAGCCGGGGGGCCTACAATGAGCAGTTCTTC
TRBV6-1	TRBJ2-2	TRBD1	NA	CASSARLGQGNTGELFF	TGTGCCAGCAGTGCGCGCTTGGGACAGGGGAACACCGGGGAGCTGTTTTTT
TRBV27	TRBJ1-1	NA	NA	CASSLSGQGPRATEAFF	TGTGCCAGCAGTTTATCCGGCCAGGGGCCGCGGGCCACTGAAGCTTTCTTT
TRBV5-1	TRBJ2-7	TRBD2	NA	CASSPGTSGGYEQYF	TGCGCCAGCAGCCCCGGGACTAGCGGGGGATACGAGCAGTACTTC
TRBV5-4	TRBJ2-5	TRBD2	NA	CASSSILAGGYQETQYF	TGTGCCAGCAGCTCAATCCTAGCGGGCGGGTACCAAGAGACCCAGTACTTC
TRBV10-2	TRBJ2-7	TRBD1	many	CASSDTGGYEQYF	TGCGCCAGCAGTGACACAGGGGGATACGAGCAGTACTTC
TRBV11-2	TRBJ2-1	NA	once	CASSLVRGKGNEQFF	TGTGCCAGCAGCTTAGTTAGGGGGAAGGGCAATGAGCAGTTCTTC
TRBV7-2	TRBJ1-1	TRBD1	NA	CASSWGQGFTEAFF	TGTGCCAGCAGCTGGGGACAGGGGTTCACTGAAGCTTTCTTT
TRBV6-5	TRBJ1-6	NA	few	CASSSMAYNSPLHF	TGTGCCAGCAGTTCCATGGCTTATAATTCACCCCTCCACTTT
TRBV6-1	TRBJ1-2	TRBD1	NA	CASSEKAGTGSGYGYTF	TGTGCCAGCAGTGAAAAGGCAGGGACAGGGAGTGGATATGGCTACACCTTC
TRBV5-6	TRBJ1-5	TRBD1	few	CASSLGQGLDQPQHF	TGTGCCAGCAGTTTGGGACAGGGGTTGGATCAGCCCCAGCATTTT
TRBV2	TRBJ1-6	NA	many	CASSPTGAGANSPLHF	TGTGCCAGCAGTCCCACGGGCGCAGGGGCGAATTCACCCCTCCACTTT
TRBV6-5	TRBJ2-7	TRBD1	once	CASSSTGTGKYEQYF	TGTGCCAGCAGTTCAACCGGGACAGGGAAATACGAGCAGTACTTC